This TCR beta chain was profiled in a study of quantifying T cell responses using KT2 cells (dated by TCRdb to 2016 to 2017). Context from the whole study: RNA was DNase-treated and reverse transcribed with TCR alpha and beta constant-region primers, mostly using SuperScript III. Under optimum conditions, the T4 ligation step was estimated to exceed 10% efficiency. To avoid over-amplification, PCR2 was carried out as a SYBR Green qPCR and halted once a predetermined fluorescence threshold was reached. Points the paper makes about the study in general: The numbers of KT2 alpha and beta sequences increased linearly with the number of input KT2 cells across several orders of magnitude. Detection of KT2 sequences showed saturation at very high KT2 spike-in numbers. KT2 sequences were still detected at the lowest spike-in tested, roughly one KT2 cell per 100,000 PBMC. The study did not include a side-by-side comparison of this pipeline with other TCR sequencing techniques.

This clonotype was counted ten times or more. This clone's antigen is unknown. Base-call qualities are not available, and no considerably larger clone is one nucleotide away. Libraries were prepared through UMI-ligation and nested PCR. Using T4 RNA ligase 1, a single-stranded oligonucleotide bearing the Illumina SP2 sequence plus a UMI was ligated onto the 3' end of the cDNA. PCR1 used four to five cycles (98 degrees C 15 s, 69 degrees C 30 s, 72 degrees C 40 s), and the beta primer was an equimolar mix of RC1.1 and RC1.2 that covered TRBC1 and TRBC2. Starting at PCR2, the TCR alpha and beta chains were handled separately, and sample indices and Illumina adaptors were added. The UMI, placed after an 8-base spacer, consisted of 12 random nucleotides arranged as two hexamers with a spacer between them. The libraries were sequenced on an Illumina MiSeq using v2 2x251 paired-end chemistry, usually with fewer than 15 samples in each run. PhiX DNA at roughly 4.5-7.5% was added to each sequencing library to increase diversity. The original pipeline was this. Raw reads were converted to FASTQ with bcl2fastq and were demultiplexed by dual indices with Demultiplexor. Decombinator assigned V and J genes by tag matching, allowing a single base-pair mismatch. Using UMIs, Collapsinator corrected both sequencing errors and the frequency errors that come from PCR heterogeneity. CDR3Translator turned Decombinator identifiers into nucleotide sequence, translated that sequence into amino acids, and pulled out the CDR3 based on C- and N-terminal motifs. Each distinct KT2 TCR was counted as one cluster of KT2 sequences that shared a single unique molecular identifier. The raw public data were reprocessed by TCRdb itself: fastp quality trimming at Q25, MiXCR clonotype calling, in-frame beta chains only. Entries that share a CDR3 protein sequence are merged under the most common genes and DNA. The V and J calls here are based on TCRdb, not the publication. Here the sample has about 30,000 distinct CDR3 sequences; about 7.3% occur a single time. The ten largest account for less than 20% of the sample.

The CDR3 measures 17 amino acids from cysteine to phenylalanine. The only DNA kept is the CDR3, 51 bases in frame from the first base. V was cut back by 4 bases and J by 2 bases, leaving a gap of 18 bases between them. The germline V gene provides CDR1 SGHRS and CDR2 YFSETQ. Known numbers of KT2, a T cell clone whose TCR had been sequenced previously, were spiked into unfractionated PBMC to test the sensitivity and accuracy of the pipeline. A range of KT2-to-PBMC ratios was generated by mixing KT2 cells with a fixed number of PBMC. The sequence came from a human donor. Sequences were obtained from PBMCs spiked with cells of the T cell clone KT2. The chain couples TRBV5-1 to TRBJ1-4, and perhaps TRBD1 as D gene, on 6 matching bases. CDR3 sequence: CASSGGLGGGTNEKLFF. The nucleotides are TGCGCCAGCAGCGGGGGCCTAGGAGGGGGGACTAATGAAAAACTGTTTTTT.